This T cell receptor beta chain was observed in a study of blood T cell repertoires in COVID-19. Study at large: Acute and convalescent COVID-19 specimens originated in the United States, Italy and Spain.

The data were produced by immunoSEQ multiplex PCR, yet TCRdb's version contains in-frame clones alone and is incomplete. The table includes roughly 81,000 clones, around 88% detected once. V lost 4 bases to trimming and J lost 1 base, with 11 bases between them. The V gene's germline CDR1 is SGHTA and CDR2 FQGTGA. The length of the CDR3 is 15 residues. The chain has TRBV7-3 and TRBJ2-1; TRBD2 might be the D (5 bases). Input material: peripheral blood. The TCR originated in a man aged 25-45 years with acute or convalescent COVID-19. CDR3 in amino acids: CASSSTRGSYNEQFF. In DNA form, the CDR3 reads TGTGCCAGCAGCTCAACACGAGGGTCCTACAATGAGCAGTTCTTC. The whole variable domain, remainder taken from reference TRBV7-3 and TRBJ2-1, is GAGVSQTPSNKVTEKGKYVELRCDPISGHTALYWYRQSLGQGPEFLIYFQGTGAADDSGLPNDRFFAVRPEGSVSTLKIQRTERGDSAVYLCASSSTRGSYNEQFFGPGTRLTVL.